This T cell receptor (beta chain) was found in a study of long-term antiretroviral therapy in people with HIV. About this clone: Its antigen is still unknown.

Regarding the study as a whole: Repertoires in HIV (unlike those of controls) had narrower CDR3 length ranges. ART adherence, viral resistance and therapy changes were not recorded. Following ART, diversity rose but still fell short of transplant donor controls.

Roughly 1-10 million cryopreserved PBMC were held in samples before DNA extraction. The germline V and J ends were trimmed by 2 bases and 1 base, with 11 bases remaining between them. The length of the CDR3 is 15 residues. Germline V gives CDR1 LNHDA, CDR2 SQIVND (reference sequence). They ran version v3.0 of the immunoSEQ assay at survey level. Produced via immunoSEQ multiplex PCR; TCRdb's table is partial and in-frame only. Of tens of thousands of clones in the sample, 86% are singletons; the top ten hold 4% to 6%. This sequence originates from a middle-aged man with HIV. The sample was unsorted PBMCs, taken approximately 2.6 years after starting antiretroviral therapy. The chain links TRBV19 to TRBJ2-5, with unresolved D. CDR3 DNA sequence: TGTGCCAGTAGTATATCAGGAGTGCCCCAAGAGACCCAGTACTTC. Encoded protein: CASSISGVPQETQYF.